The clone carrying this T cell receptor beta chain occurred a few times. Its antigen remains unidentified. 5'RACE with constant-segment primers yielded barcoded, UMI-tagged TCR alpha and TCR beta cDNA libraries. MiXCR, applied by TCRdb to the 5' RACE reads, yields one record per CDR3 protein. This table holds about 350,000 distinct CDR3 sequences, roughly 15% found once. This record belongs to a study of T-cell memory formation after mild COVID-19. Study summary: Each donor largely had its own TCR clusters.

Study-wide results and limits: In pre-infection memory, a portion of responding clones appeared, which suggested that cross-reactive memory joined. Nothing confirmed that second-wave clones peaking on day 37 were specific for SARS-CoV-2.

The CDR3 loop spans 12 amino acids. Germline CDR1 MNHEY, CDR2 SVGAGI. The source is a man aged 18 to 29 who had mild COVID-19 (a few samples of this study predate the infection). Cell type and time point are not known. The material sequenced was PBMCs or a T cell subset sorted from them (not recorded which). This sequence joins TRBV6-5 and TRBJ1-2; D ambiguous. The CDR3 spells CVDTTGVDGYTF. CDR3 coding DNA: TGTGTTGATACCACTGGGGTCGATGGCTACACCTTC.